Listed below are T cell receptor beta chains from one sample, sequenced in a study of spatial heterogeneity in lung cancer. TCRdb itself ran the 5' RACE reads through MiXCR, one entry per CDR3 protein. Of 50,000 to 65,000 distinct CDR3 sequences listed, approximately 8.9% are singletons. The specimen comprised PBMCs, sampled at surgery. The receptors derive from a female donor with early-stage non-small cell lung cancer. CDR3s include the opening cysteine and the closing phenylalanine or tryptophan. Fields, in order: J gene, V gene, clone size, D gene, CDR3 DNA, CDR3 protein. The D gene is left open where the match is weak. Size tells how often a clone was seen (once, few, many) or the class of an expanded clone, and some rows leave it out.

J: TRBJ1-6; V: TRBV28; size: medium-sized; D: NA; DNA: TGTGCCAGCAGTTTCGGAGACAGTTTGGATTCACCCCTCCACTTT; CDR3: CASSFGDSLDSPLHF
J: TRBJ1-1; V: TRBV7-2; size: many; D: NA; DNA: TGTGCCAGCAGCCTGTCGGAGAACACTGAAGCTTTCTTT; CDR3: CASSLSENTEAFF
J: TRBJ2-7; V: TRBV20-1; size: NA; D: NA; DNA: TGCAGTGCTAGGTCCGGGATCGGGCAGTACTTC; CDR3: CSARSGIGQYF
J: TRBJ2-7; V: TRBV12-3/TRBV12-4; size: NA; D: NA; DNA: TGTGCCAGCAGTCAAACAGGGACCTCCTACGAGCAGTACTTC; CDR3: CASSQTGTSYEQYF
J: TRBJ2-2; V: TRBV7-3; size: many; D: NA; DNA: TGTGCCAGCAGCCCAGGCAATACCGGGGAGCTGTTTTTT; CDR3: CASSPGNTGELFF
J: TRBJ2-7; V: TRBV20-1; size: few; D: TRBD1; DNA: TGCAGTGCTACCGGGGGACAGGAGACTTACGAGCAGTACTTC; CDR3: CSATGGQETYEQYF
J: TRBJ2-7; V: TRBV5-5; size: many; D: NA; DNA: TGTGCCAGCAGCTTGGGGGGACGGGTCTCCTACGAGCAGTACTTC; CDR3: CASSLGGRVSYEQYF
J: TRBJ1-5; V: TRBV6-2/TRBV6-3; size: few; D: NA; DNA: TGTGCCAGCAGTTCTAGGGACGGCCAGAGTAATCAGCCCCAGCATTTT; CDR3: CASSSRDGQSNQPQHF
J: TRBJ2-2; V: TRBV28; size: many; D: TRBD2; DNA: TGTGCCACCCGGCTCGGGAGGGCTTTTCTCGGGGAGCTGTTTTTT; CDR3: CATRLGRAFLGELFF
J: TRBJ2-3; V: TRBV6-5; size: many; D: TRBD2; DNA: TGTGCCAGCAGTCCCTGGACTAGCGGGGCCACAGATACGCAGTATTTT; CDR3: CASSPWTSGATDTQYF
J: TRBJ1-4; V: TRBV13; size: medium-sized; D: TRBD1; DNA: TGTGCCAGCAGCTCGACAGGGGAATGGGGTGAAAAACTGTTTTTT; CDR3: CASSSTGEWGEKLFF
J: TRBJ1-5; V: TRBV20-1; size: NA; D: NA; DNA: TGCAGTGCCCGGGGTATCAATCAGCCCCAGCATTTT; CDR3: CSARGINQPQHF
J: TRBJ1-5; V: TRBV3-1; size: NA; D: TRBD1; DNA: TGTGCCAGCAGCCAAGGTGTACAGGGGGGTCAGCCCCAGCATTTT; CDR3: CASSQGVQGGQPQHF
J: TRBJ2-5; V: TRBV7-7; size: NA; D: NA; DNA: TGTGCTAGCAGCTTAGGTGCCAGCCCAGACGGGGAGACCCAGTACTTC; CDR3: CASSLGASPDGETQYF
J: TRBJ2-1; V: TRBV20-1; size: few; D: TRBD2; DNA: TGCAGTGCCCATCCCCTAGCGGGGGTCTACGGCTCCTACAATGAGCAGTTCTTC; CDR3: CSAHPLAGVYGSYNEQFF
J: TRBJ1-1; V: TRBV29-1; size: many; D: NA; DNA: TGCAGCGTTGTAAGAGAGGACCATTCTGAAGCTTTCTTT; CDR3: CSVVREDHSEAFF
J: TRBJ2-7; V: TRBV11-3; size: NA; D: TRBD2; DNA: TGTGCCAGCAGCTTAGGGGGAACTAGCGGGAGCCAGGAGTACTTC; CDR3: CASSLGGTSGSQEYF
J: TRBJ2-3; V: TRBV7-3; size: NA; D: NA; DNA: TGTGCCAGCTCCAACCAAGGAGGGGGCACAGATACGCAGTATTTT; CDR3: CASSNQGGGTDTQYF
J: TRBJ2-7; V: TRBV29-1; size: NA; D: NA; DNA: TGCAGCGTCGACCCGGACGGTACCTACGAGCAGTACTTC; CDR3: CSVDPDGTYEQYF
J: TRBJ1-5; V: TRBV2; size: many; D: TRBD1; DNA: TGTGCCAGCAGTCCCCAGGGGGCAGGGCAGCCCCAGCATTTT; CDR3: CASSPQGAGQPQHF
J: TRBJ2-7; V: TRBV28; size: few; D: NA; DNA: TGTGCCAGCAGTCCCTTTACGGCAAAGTCCTACGAGCAGTACTTC; CDR3: CASSPFTAKSYEQYF
J: TRBJ2-1; V: TRBV7-2; size: NA; D: TRBD2; DNA: TGTGCCAGCAGCTTAGCGCCTCAGCGGGGCAATGAGCAGTTCTTC; CDR3: CASSLAPQRGNEQFF
J: TRBJ2-1; V: TRBV18; size: many; D: TRBD2; DNA: TGTGCCAGCTCACCGGGCGGGAGGGTGACCGGCAATGAGCAGTTCTTC; CDR3: CASSPGGRVTGNEQFF
J: TRBJ2-2; V: TRBV20-1; size: many; D: TRBD2; DNA: TGCAGTGCCCCGGGAGGGGCTACCGGGGAGCTGTTTTTT; CDR3: CSAPGGATGELFF
J: TRBJ2-7; V: TRBV2; size: few; D: NA; DNA: TGTGCCAGCCGAATAGGGGAGAATGGTCCCTACGAGCAGTACTTC; CDR3: CASRIGENGPYEQYF
J: TRBJ1-4; V: TRBV7-2; size: many; D: NA; DNA: TGTGCCAGCAGCCGGAAACGGGGCCTAAATGAAAAACTGTTTTTT; CDR3: CASSRKRGLNEKLFF
J: TRBJ2-1; V: TRBV7-2; size: many; D: TRBD2; DNA: TGTGCCAGCAGCTTAAGGACTAGCGGCTACAATGAGCAGTTCTTC; CDR3: CASSLRTSGYNEQFF
J: TRBJ1-4; V: TRBV29-1; size: many; D: NA; DNA: TGCAGCGTGTCCGGGACTGGAAATGCCGTGGGAAAACTGTTTTTT; CDR3: CSVSGTGNAVGKLFF
J: TRBJ2-2; V: TRBV9; size: few; D: NA; DNA: TGTGCCAGCAGCGTAGGGGGCGGGCCGACAGCCGGGGAGCTGTTTTTT; CDR3: CASSVGGGPTAGELFF
J: TRBJ2-2; V: TRBV12-3/TRBV12-4; size: few; D: TRBD2; DNA: TGTGCCAGCTCGTCCGGGACTAAGGCCGGGGAGCTGTTTTTT; CDR3: CASSSGTKAGELFF
J: TRBJ1-1; V: TRBV3-1; size: many; D: NA; DNA: TGTGCCAGCAGCCAAGGGAAGATCGCGGCTTTCTTT; CDR3: CASSQGKIAAFF
J: TRBJ1-5; V: TRBV28; size: NA; D: TRBD1; DNA: TGTGCCAGCAGTCAAATAAACAGGGGGTCCAATCAGCCCCAGCATTTT; CDR3: CASSQINRGSNQPQHF
J: TRBJ2-5; V: TRBV7-3; size: NA; D: NA; DNA: TGTGCCAGCAGCCGGGGGGACAGGCCCTGGGAAGAGACCCAGTACTTC; CDR3: CASSRGDRPWEETQYF
J: TRBJ2-2; V: TRBV12-3/TRBV12-4; size: NA; D: NA; DNA: TGTGCCAGCAGTCCCGCAGGGGGGCTGGCCGGGGAGCTGTTTTTT; CDR3: CASSPAGGLAGELFF
J: TRBJ2-3; V: TRBV18; size: NA; D: NA; DNA: TGTGCCAGCTCATTTAGACAGGAGGGAGATACGCAGTATTTT; CDR3: CASSFRQEGDTQYF
J: TRBJ2-3; V: TRBV9; size: NA; D: NA; DNA: TGTGCCAGCAGCGTAGCAACGGGCGGGAACGGAGATACGCAGTATTTT; CDR3: CASSVATGGNGDTQYF
J: TRBJ1-6; V: TRBV5-1; size: many; D: TRBD1; DNA: TGCGCCAGCACCTGGGACAGCCTAAATTCACCCCTCCACTTT; CDR3: CASTWDSLNSPLHF
J: TRBJ2-5; V: TRBV6-5; size: many; D: TRBD2; DNA: TGTGCCAGCAGCCCCGGACTAGCGGGAGTAGAGACCCAGTACTTC; CDR3: CASSPGLAGVETQYF
J: TRBJ2-3; V: TRBV6-6; size: few; D: NA; DNA: TGTGCCAGCAGTTACCCGACGGTTAGCCCGACAGATACGCAGTATTTT; CDR3: CASSYPTVSPTDTQYF
J: TRBJ1-1; V: TRBV27; size: many; D: NA; DNA: TGTGCCAGCAGTTTAGTTCCAGGGAGGAACACTGAAGCTTTCTTT; CDR3: CASSLVPGRNTEAFF
J: TRBJ1-1; V: TRBV7-9; size: many; D: NA; DNA: TGTGCCAGCAGCTTCTTAACCGGGGGCGCTGAAGCTTTCTTT; CDR3: CASSFLTGGAEAFF
J: TRBJ1-6; V: TRBV4-1; size: many; D: NA; DNA: TGCGCCAGCAGCCAAGACGGACAGCAGGGTTCACCCCTCCACTTT; CDR3: CASSQDGQQGSPLHF
J: TRBJ1-3; V: TRBV5-1; size: few; D: NA; DNA: TGCGCCAGCAGCTTGGCCCCGAACTCTGGAAACACCATATATTTT; CDR3: CASSLAPNSGNTIYF
J: TRBJ2-2; V: TRBV9; size: few; D: NA; DNA: TGTGCCAGCAGCGCCACGATCCCGAACACCGGGGAGCTGTTTTTT; CDR3: CASSATIPNTGELFF
J: TRBJ1-2; V: TRBV7-9; size: many; D: TRBD1; DNA: TGTGCCAGCAGCTCGGACAGGGAATCCTATGGCTACACCTTC; CDR3: CASSSDRESYGYTF
J: TRBJ1-1; V: TRBV13; size: many; D: NA; DNA: TGTGCCAGCAGCGTCAGTGTGAACACTGAAGCTTTCTTT; CDR3: CASSVSVNTEAFF
J: TRBJ2-1; V: TRBV6-1; size: NA; D: NA; DNA: TGTGCCAGCAGTGCGGCGAGCTCCTACAATGAGCAGTTCTTC; CDR3: CASSAASSYNEQFF
J: TRBJ2-5; V: TRBV28; size: NA; D: TRBD2; DNA: TGTGCCAGCAGTTTTGGCGGGGGGGTAGTTCAAGAGACCCAGTACTTC; CDR3: CASSFGGGVVQETQYF
J: TRBJ2-1; V: TRBV12-3/TRBV12-4; size: NA; D: NA; DNA: TGTGCCAGCACCTTTAGACCCCGTTCGCCTGGCGGGATGGGTTCCCGTTACAATGAGCAGTTCTTC; CDR3: CASTFRPRSPGGMGSRYNEQFF
J: TRBJ2-1; V: TRBV7-6; size: many; D: NA; DNA: TGTGCCAGCAGCTTAGGAGGACAGTTAAAAGAGCAGTTCTTC; CDR3: CASSLGGQLKEQFF
J: TRBJ2-1; V: TRBV7-3; size: NA; D: TRBD2; DNA: TGTGCCAGCAGCTTAATGCCAGCGGGAGGCTCCTACAATGAGCAGTTCTTC; CDR3: CASSLMPAGGSYNEQFF
J: TRBJ2-7; V: TRBV27; size: many; D: TRBD1; DNA: TGTGCCAGCAGTCGCTCACAGGGGCAGTATTCCTACGAGCAGTACTTC; CDR3: CASSRSQGQYSYEQYF
J: TRBJ2-3; V: TRBV28; size: few; D: TRBD2; DNA: TGTGCCAGCAGTTTCCCGGGGCTAGCGGGGGGGAACACAGATACGCAGTATTTT; CDR3: CASSFPGLAGGNTDTQYF
J: TRBJ2-1; V: TRBV10-2; size: few; D: TRBD2; DNA: TGCGCCAGCATCCCATATCAATCTAGCGGGACATCCTACAATGAGCAGTTCTTC; CDR3: CASIPYQSSGTSYNEQFF
J: TRBJ2-1; V: TRBV7-9; size: many; D: NA; DNA: TGTGCCAGCAGCTTAGATCTGGGGCGCGGCGTCTACAATGAGCAGTTCTTC; CDR3: CASSLDLGRGVYNEQFF